This T cell receptor beta chain was identified during a study of beta chain features in type 1 diabetes. The CDR3 is 12 residues long. Germline V gene sequence: CDR1 SGHDT, CDR2 YYEEEE. With 0 bases removed from V and 4 bases from J, the gap between germline ends came to 3 bases. The authors reverse transcribed all of the isolated RNA, so sequencing captured expressed TCRB transcripts. Only in-frame clones appear in the TCRdb table, and some are missing; sequencing was by immunoSEQ multiplex PCR. The sample holds around 330,000 clones, 9.5% to 11% seen once. Researchers reported sorting CD4+ naive, central memory, regulatory and stem cell-like memory cells via CD45RO/CCR7/CD25/CD127/CD95/CD27. Over 95% purity was reached by all sorted populations.

The chain uses TRBV5-6 and TRBJ2-3; D is undetermined. The sequence came from a woman aged 30 to 39 in good health. Sequencing was done on a sample of naive CD4+ T cells from blood. CDR3 in amino acids: CASSLAADTQYF. CDR3 in DNA: TGTGCCAGCAGCTTGGCGGCAGATACGCAGTATTTT.